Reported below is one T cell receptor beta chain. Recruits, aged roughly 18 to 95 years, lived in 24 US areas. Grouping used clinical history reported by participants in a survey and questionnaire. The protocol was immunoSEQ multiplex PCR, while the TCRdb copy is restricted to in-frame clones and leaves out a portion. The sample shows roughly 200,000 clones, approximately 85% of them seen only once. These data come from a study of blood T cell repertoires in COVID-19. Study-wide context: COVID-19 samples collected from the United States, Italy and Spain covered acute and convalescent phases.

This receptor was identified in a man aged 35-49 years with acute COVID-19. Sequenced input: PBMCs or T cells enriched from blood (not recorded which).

The CDR3 region is CASRAGASYNEQFF. The CDR3 bases are TGTGCCAGCAGAGCAGGGGCGTCGTACAATGAGCAGTTCTTC. This chain connects TRBV6-5 to TRBJ2-1, with TRBD1 as a possible D gene (6 bases). Per germline, CDR1 MNHEY and CDR2 SVGAGI. Trimming took 6 bases from V and 4 from J, leaving 13 bases between them. The CDR3 totals 14 residues.